This TCR beta chain was recorded in a study of T cell repertoires in cytomegalovirus infection. In the study overall: Public TCR beta signature analysis indicated the presence of both CMV infection and matching HLA type.

MiXCR, run by TCRdb on the reads, gives a single entry per CDR3 protein. The sample lists a few hundred thousand distinct CDR3 sequences, about 15% occurring once. This CDR3 is built from 13 residues. Germline CDR1 and CDR2: MGHRA and YSYEKL. V lost 1 base and J 6 bases, leaving 7 bases between the germline ends. As regards this clonotype: Its antigen is undetermined.

Study-wide points: In two of eight donors, the top clonotype was HLA-C-restricted CMV-specific.

The TCR originated in a human donor in good health (CMV status not recorded). Some clones in this sample may be carry-over from other donors' samples. This chain connects TRBV4-1 to TRBJ2-1, with D unclear. Source material: CD8+ T cells from PBMCs. The CDR3 loop reads CASSQASPNEQFF. CDR3 nucleotide sequence: TGCGCCAGCAGCCAAGCCAGTCCCAATGAGCAGTTCTTC.